The entry below describes one TCR beta chain. Antigen: not known. Each 10 ml fresh peripheral blood draw supplied the PBMCs. Amplified TCR beta CDR3 regions derived from RNA transcripts. Primed by the HTBI set, a first-round RT-PCR was run on the TCR CDR3. TCRdb ran MiXCR on the multiplex PCR reads and lists one entry per CDR3 protein. The table shows around 380,000 distinct CDR3 sequences, with approximately 12% occurring only once. The sample belongs to a study of T cells in Graves' hyperthyroidism and ophthalmopathy. Findings of the study overall: Ophthalmopathy cases were set apart from stable hyperthyroidism by a 13 V-J model.

This CDR3 spans 13 amino acids. Looked up from germline, CDR1 is LNHDA and CDR2 is SQIVND (reference sequence). V lost 4 bases and J 7 bases, leaving 11 bases between the germline ends. The clonotype was recovered from a man aged 30-40 years with Graves' hyperthyroidism that later progressed to Graves' ophthalmopathy. Sequencing used blood. The V gene is TRBV19, the J gene TRBJ1-5; D is unclear. CDR3 loop: CASSTTRGQPQHF. CDR3 nucleotide sequence: TGTGCCAGTAGTACGACAAGAGGACAGCCCCAGCATTTT.